This T cell receptor (beta chain) was retrieved from a study of post-analysis software for immune sequencing data. Study as a whole: Patients with relapsing-remitting, secondary progressive and progressive-relapsing multiple sclerosis courses were all represented.

This clonotype was recorded at least ten times. What it recognizes is unknown. Study results and limitations: Relative to controls, patients with multiple sclerosis showed significantly lower normalized Chao1 diversity. Controls showed lower frequencies than patients for roughly five TRBV segments, and TRBV5-6, TRBV5-1 and TRBV20-1 were among these. Strong co-clustering by F measure was seen for same-batch samples.

Each TCR beta cDNA library carried unique molecular identifiers. Input populations of about 0.95 to 11 million T cells gave rise to 500,000 to 600,000 cDNA molecules. TCRdb itself ran the PCR reads through MiXCR, one entry per CDR3 protein. Of approximately 730,000 distinct CDR3 sequences in the sample, 30% were seen once. CDR3 length: 12 residues. V was pared by 6 bases and J by 6 bases, with 10 bases between. This TCR was sampled from a girl aged 5-17 years with multiple sclerosis. The sample taken for sequencing was blood. This chain uses TRBV12-3 or TRBV12-4 with TRBJ2-3, with D possibly being TRBD2 (6 bases). Here the CDR3 reads CASSFGGDTQYF. The CDR3 DNA is TGTGCCAGCAGCTTTGGGGGGGATACGCAGTATTTT.